This T cell receptor beta chain comes out of a study of immune heterogeneity within non-small cell lung tumors. Points from the study as a whole: Identical dominant CDR3 beta clonotypes were found repeatedly across the tumor sites of a single patient, and these appeared alongside high-frequency clones that were unique to particular tumor locations. The study found high-frequency T-cell receptor beta clonotypes largely distinct between individual patients.

This CDR3 is built from 14 residues. Germline loops: CDR1 MNHEY, CDR2 SMNVEV (reference sequence). Trimming removed 7 bases from V and 6 bases from J; junction bases left unmatched: 7. This clonotype came up many times. As yet, its antigen is unknown. TCR beta CDR3 was amplified by multiplex PCR using 32 V and 13 J primers. Each CDR3 protein gets one entry after TCRdb re-called the multiplex PCR reads with MiXCR. The top ten hold roughly 12% of the sample, which has under 15,000 distinct CDR3 sequences, roughly 23% seen once. Bulk tumor gDNA, roughly 600 ng per sample, served as the TCR template. Far-apart biopsies, several per primary tumor, were taken during surgery. Curative surgical treatment was performed in patients who had newly diagnosed, untreated non-small cell lung cancer. Study donors were patients with a new diagnosis of non-small cell lung cancer who underwent surgery with curative intent.

This clonotype was obtained from a man aged 50-59 years with non-small cell lung cancer. The rearrangement links TRBV27 to TRBJ2-1, with 9 bases identical to TRBD1. The sequenced sample was lung tumor tissue. The CDR3 sequence: CASNPGTGSNEQFF. The CDR3 region has the DNA TGTGCCAGCAATCCCGGGACAGGGTCCAATGAGCAGTTCTTC.